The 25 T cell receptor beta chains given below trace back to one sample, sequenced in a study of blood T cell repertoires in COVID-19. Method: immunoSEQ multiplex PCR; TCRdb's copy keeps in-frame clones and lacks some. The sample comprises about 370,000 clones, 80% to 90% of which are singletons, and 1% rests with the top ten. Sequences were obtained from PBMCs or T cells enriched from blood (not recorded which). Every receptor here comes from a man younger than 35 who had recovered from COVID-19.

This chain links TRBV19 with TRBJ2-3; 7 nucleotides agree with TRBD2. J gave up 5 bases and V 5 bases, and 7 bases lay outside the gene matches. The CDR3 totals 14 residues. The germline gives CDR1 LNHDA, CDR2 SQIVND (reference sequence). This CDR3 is CASSGWRELDTQYF. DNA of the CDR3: TGTGCCAGTAGTGGGTGGCGGGAGTTAGATACGCAGTATTTT.

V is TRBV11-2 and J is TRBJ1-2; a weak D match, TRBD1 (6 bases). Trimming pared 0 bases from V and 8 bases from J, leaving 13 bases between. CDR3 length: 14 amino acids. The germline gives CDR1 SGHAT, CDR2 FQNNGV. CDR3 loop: CASSLEGGGGGYTF. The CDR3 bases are TGTGCCAGCAGCTTAGAGGGTGGCGGGGGCGGCTACACCTTC.

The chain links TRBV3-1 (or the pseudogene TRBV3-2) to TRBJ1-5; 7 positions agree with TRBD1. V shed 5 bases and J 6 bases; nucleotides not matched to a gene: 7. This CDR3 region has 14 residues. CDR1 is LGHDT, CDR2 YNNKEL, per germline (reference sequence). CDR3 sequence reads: CASSMTGLGQPQHF. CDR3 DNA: TGTGCCAGCAGCATGACAGGGCTCGGTCAGCCCCAGCATTTT.

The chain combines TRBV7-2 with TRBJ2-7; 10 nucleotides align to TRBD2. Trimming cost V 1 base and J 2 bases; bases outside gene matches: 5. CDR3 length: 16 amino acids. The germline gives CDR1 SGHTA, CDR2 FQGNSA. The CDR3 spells CASSLDPSGRPYEQYF. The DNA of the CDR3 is TGTGCCAGCAGCTTAGACCCTAGCGGGAGACCCTACGAGCAGTACTTC. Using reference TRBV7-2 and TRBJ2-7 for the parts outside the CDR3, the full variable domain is GAGVSQSPSNKVTEKGKDVELRCDPISGHTALYWYRQSLGQGLEFLIYFQGNSAPDKSGLPSDRFSAERTGGSVSTLTIQRTQQEDSAVYLCASSLDPSGRPYEQYFGPGTRLTVT.

CDR3 protein: CASSKAPGDSDEQFF. The CDR3 DNA is TGTGCCAGCAGCAAAGCGCCCGGGGACAGCGATGAGCAGTTCTTC. This chain links TRBV21-1 with TRBJ2-1; the tabulated D call, TRBD1, remains unverified against the DNA. TRBV21-1 is an annotated pseudogene. The CDR3 is 15 residues long.

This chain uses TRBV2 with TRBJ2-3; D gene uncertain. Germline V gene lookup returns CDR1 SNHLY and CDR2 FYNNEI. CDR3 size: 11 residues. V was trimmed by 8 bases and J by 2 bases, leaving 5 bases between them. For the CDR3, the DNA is TGTGCCAGCCGACTCACAGATACGCAGTATTTT. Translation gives CASRLTDTQYF.

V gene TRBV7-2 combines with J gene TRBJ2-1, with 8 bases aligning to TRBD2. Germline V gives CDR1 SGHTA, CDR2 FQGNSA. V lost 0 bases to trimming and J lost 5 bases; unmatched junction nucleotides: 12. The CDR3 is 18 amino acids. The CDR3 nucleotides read TGTGCCAGCAGCTTAGCCTCCGGGACTAGGGTAAGGAACAATGAGCAGTTCTTC. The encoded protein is CASSLASGTRVRNNEQFF. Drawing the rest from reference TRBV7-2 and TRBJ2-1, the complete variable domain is GAGVSQSPSNKVTEKGKDVELRCDPISGHTALYWYRQSLGQGLEFLIYFQGNSAPDKSGLPSDRFSAERTGGSVSTLTIQRTQQEDSAVYLCASSLASGTRVRNNEQFFGPGTRLTVL.

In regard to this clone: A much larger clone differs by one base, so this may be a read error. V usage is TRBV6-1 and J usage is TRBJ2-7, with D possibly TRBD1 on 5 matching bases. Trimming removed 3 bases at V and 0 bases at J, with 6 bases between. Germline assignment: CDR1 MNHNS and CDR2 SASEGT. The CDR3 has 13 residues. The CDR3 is CASSDRASYEQYF. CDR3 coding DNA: TGTGCCAGCAGTGACAGGGCCTCCTACGAGCAGTACTTC.

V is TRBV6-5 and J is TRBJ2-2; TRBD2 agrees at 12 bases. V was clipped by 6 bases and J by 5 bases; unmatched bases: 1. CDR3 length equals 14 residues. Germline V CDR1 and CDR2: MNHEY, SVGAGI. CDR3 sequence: CASSGLAGTGELFF. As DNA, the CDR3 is TGTGCCAGCAGCGGACTAGCGGGAACCGGGGAGCTGTTTTTT.

CDR3 nucleotides: TGCGCCAGCATCAAGCCCCCGACAGTCTCCTACGAGCAGTACTTC. This encodes CASIKPPTVSYEQYF. The V gene is TRBV5-1, the J gene TRBJ2-7; weak D call: TRBD1 (5 bases). The CDR3 spans 15 residues. V was clipped by 6 bases and J by 0 bases, with 16 bases between them. CDR1 and CDR2 from the germline V gene are SGHRS and YFSETQ.

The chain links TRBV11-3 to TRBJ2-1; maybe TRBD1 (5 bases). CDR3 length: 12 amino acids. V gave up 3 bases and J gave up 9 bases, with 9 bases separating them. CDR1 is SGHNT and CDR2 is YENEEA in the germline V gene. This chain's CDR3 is CASSFTGAEQFF. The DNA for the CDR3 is TGTGCCAGCAGCTTTACAGGTGCTGAGCAGTTCTTC.

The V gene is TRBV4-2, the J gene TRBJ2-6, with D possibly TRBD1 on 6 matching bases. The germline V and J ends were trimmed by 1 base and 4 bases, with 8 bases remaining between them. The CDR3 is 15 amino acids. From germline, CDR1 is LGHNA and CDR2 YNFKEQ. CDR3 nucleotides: TGTGCCAGCAGCCAAGCAGGGGCCGGGGCCAACGTCCTGACTTTC. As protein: CASSQAGAGANVLTF.

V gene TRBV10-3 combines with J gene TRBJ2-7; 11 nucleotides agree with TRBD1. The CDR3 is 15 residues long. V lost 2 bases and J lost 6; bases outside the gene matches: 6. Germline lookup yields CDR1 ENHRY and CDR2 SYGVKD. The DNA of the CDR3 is TGTGCCATCAGTGAGCCCAGGACAGGGGGCGGCGAGCAGTACTTC. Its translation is CAISEPRTGGGEQYF.

The CDR3 DNA follows: TGTGCCAGCAGCCCCTGGACTAGCGGGGACTTTAAAGAGACCCAGTACTTC. Translated, it gives CASSPWTSGDFKETQYF. The V call is TRBV9, the J call TRBJ2-5, with TRBD2 matching 12 bases. With V trimmed by 4 bases and J by 3 bases, 10 bases remained unmatched. The CDR3 contains 17 residues. Germline CDR1 and CDR2: SGDLS and YYNGEE.

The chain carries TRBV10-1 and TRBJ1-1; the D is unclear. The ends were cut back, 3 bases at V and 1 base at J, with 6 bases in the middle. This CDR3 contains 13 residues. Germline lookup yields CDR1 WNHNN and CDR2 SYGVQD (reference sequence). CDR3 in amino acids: CASSDARNTEAFF. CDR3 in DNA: TGCGCCAGCAGTGACGCGAGGAACACTGAAGCTTTCTTT.

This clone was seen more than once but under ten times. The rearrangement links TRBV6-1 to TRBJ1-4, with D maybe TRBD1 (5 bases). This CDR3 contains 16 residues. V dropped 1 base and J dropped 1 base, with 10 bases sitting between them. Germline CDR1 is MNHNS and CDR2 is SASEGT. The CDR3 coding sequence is TGTGCCAGCAGTGAAGAGGGGCGGCTAACTAATGAAAAACTGTTTTTT. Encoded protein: CASSEEGRLTNEKLFF.

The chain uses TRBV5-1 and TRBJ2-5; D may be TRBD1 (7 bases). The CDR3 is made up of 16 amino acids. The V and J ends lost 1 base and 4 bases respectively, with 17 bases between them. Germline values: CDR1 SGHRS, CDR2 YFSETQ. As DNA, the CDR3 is TGCGCCAGCAGCTTGACAGCCAGGGGGGAAAGAGAGACCCAGTACTTC. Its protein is CASSLTARGERETQYF.

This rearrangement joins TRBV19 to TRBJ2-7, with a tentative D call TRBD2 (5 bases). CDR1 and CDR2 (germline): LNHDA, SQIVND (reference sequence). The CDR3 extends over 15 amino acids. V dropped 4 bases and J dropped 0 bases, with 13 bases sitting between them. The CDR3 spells CASSTSYAPSYEQYF. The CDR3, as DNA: TGTGCCAGTAGTACTAGCTACGCTCCCTCCTACGAGCAGTACTTC.

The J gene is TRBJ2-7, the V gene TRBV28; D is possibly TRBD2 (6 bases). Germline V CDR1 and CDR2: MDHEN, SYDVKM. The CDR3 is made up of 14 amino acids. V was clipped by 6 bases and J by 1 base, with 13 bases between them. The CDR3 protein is CASRGTPNSYEQYF. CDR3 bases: TGTGCCAGCAGGGGGACTCCGAATTCCTACGAGCAGTACTTC.

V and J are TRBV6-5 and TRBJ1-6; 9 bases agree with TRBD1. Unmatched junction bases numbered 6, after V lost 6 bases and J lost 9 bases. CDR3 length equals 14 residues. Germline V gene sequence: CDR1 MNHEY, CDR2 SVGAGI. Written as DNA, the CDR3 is TGTGCCAGCAGCCTACAGGGGGCGAGTTCACCCCTCCACTTT. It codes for CASSLQGASSPLHF.

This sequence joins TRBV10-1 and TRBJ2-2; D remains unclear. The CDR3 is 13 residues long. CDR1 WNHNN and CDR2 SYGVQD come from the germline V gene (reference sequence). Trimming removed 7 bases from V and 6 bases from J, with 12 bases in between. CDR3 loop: CASISLPAGELFF. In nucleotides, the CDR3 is TGCGCCAGCATCAGTCTGCCAGCCGGGGAGCTGTTTTTT.

The CDR3 reads CASSLGDRGGKNIQYF. As DNA, the CDR3 is TGCGCCAGCAGCTTGGGGGACAGGGGAGGCAAAAACATTCAGTACTTC. The chain links TRBV5-1 to TRBJ2-4; TRBD1 matches at 10 bases. Germline V gives CDR1 SGHRS, CDR2 YFSETQ. The CDR3 length is 16 residues. V lost 0 bases to trimming and J lost 3 bases; unmatched junction nucleotides: 3.

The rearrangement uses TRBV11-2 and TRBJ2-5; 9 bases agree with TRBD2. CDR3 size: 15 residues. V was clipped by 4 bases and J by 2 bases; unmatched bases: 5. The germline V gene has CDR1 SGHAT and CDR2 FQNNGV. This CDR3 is CASSSIAGAQETQYF. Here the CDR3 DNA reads TGTGCCAGCAGCTCTATAGCGGGGGCACAAGAGACCCAGTACTTC.

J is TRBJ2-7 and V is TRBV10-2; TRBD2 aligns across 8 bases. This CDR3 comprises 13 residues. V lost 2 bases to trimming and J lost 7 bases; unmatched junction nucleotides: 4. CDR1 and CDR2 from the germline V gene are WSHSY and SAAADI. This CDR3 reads CASSEGTRGEQYF. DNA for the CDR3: TGCGCCAGCAGTGAGGGGACTAGAGGTGAGCAGTACTTC.

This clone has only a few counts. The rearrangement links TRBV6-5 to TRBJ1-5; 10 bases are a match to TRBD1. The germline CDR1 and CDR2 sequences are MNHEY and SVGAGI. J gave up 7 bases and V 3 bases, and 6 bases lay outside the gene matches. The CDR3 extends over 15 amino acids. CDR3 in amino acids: CASSYSGTGEQPQHF. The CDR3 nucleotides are TGTGCCAGCAGTTATTCCGGGACAGGGGAGCAGCCCCAGCATTTT.